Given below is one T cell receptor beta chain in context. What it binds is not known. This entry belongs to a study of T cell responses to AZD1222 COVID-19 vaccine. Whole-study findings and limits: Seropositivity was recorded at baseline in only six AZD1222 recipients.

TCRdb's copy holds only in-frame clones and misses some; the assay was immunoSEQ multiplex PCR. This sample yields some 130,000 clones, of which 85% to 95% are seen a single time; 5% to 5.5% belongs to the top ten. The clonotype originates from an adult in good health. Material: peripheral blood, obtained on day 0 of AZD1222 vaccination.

In nucleotides, the CDR3 is TGTGCCAGCAGTTACTCCGACGGTTCTGGGGCCAACGTCCTGACTTTC. It is translated as CASSYSDGSGANVLTF. The chain uses TRBV6-2 or TRBV6-3 and TRBJ2-6; D gene unclear. This CDR3 comprises 16 residues. V was trimmed by 0 bases and J by 1 base, leaving 7 bases between them. The germline V gene encodes CDR1 MNHEY and CDR2 SVGEGT.